The 8 T cell receptor beta chains given below trace back to one sample, sequenced in a study of cytomegalovirus exposure and HLA in healthy donors. The PCR used 60 Vbeta and 13 Jbeta primers. This table comes from immunoSEQ multiplex PCR, and its TCRdb copy is limited to in-frame clones, with some not included. Here the sample table reports about 160,000 clones. Input material: PBMCs. All receptors derive from a young man in good health and CMV-seronegative.

V is TRBV11-3 and J is TRBJ2-1; D ambiguous. Germline values: CDR1 SGHNT, CDR2 YENEEA. V was clipped by 1 base and J by 5 bases, with 15 bases between them. This CDR3 is 16 amino acids long. The CDR3: CASSLARASRDNEQFF. The CDR3 nucleotides are TGTGCCAGCAGCTTAGCTCGTGCGTCTAGAGACAATGAGCAGTTCTTC.

This sequence joins TRBV11-2 and TRBJ2-2; TRBD1 matches at 8 bases. The germline gives CDR1 SGHAT, CDR2 FQNNGV. This CDR3 has 15 amino acids. Losses at the gene ends were 5 bases for V and 7 bases for J; bases not matched to a gene: 9. The CDR3 DNA sequence: TGTGCCAGCAGCGTCGGACAGGGTCCATACGGGGAGCTGTTTTTT. It is translated as CASSVGQGPYGELFF.

The chain is built from TRBV28 and TRBJ1-5; D gene unclear. The CDR3 spans 14 residues. The ends were cut back, 6 bases at V and 7 bases at J, with 16 bases in the middle. Germline assignment: CDR1 MDHEN and CDR2 SYDVKM. CDR3: CASRPREPWQPQHF. The CDR3, as DNA: TGTGCCAGCAGACCCCGGGAGCCGTGGCAGCCCCAGCATTTT.

The V call is TRBV12-5, the J call TRBJ2-7; 10 bases match TRBD2. The CDR3 length is 16 residues. The trim removed 6 bases at V and 2 bases at J, leaving 10 bases unmatched. Germline CDR1 LGHNT, CDR2 FRNRAP. The CDR3 DNA sequence: TGTGCTAGTGGCCCCGCCCTAGCGGGAGAACCCTACGAGCAGTACTTC. Translating gives CASGPALAGEPYEQYF.

The V and J genes are TRBV18 and TRBJ1-4; D not resolved. Germline values: CDR1 KGHSH, CDR2 LQKENI. V lost 3 bases, J lost 6 bases, and 8 bases lay in between. The CDR3 loop spans 13 amino acids. The chain's CDR3 is CASSPGWDEKLFF. The CDR3 coding sequence is TGTGCCAGCTCACCCGGGTGGGATGAAAAACTGTTTTTT.

The chain is built from TRBV18 and TRBJ2-7; D perhaps matches TRBD1 (5 bases). The germline gives CDR1 KGHSH, CDR2 LQKENI. The CDR3 length is 13 residues. Trimming took off 3 bases at V and 6 bases at J, with 12 bases between the two ends. CDR3 DNA sequence: TGTGCCAGCTCACCGCCTCAGGGCCCCGAGCAGTACTTC. This encodes CASSPPQGPEQYF.

V gene TRBV7-9 combines with J gene TRBJ1-2; D is perhaps TRBD1 (6 bases). V was shortened by 1 base and J by 8 bases, with 14 bases between the two germline ends. The V gene's germline CDR1 is SEHNR and CDR2 FQNEAQ (reference sequence). This CDR3 is built from 14 residues. CDR3 residues: CASSLEGEWRGYTF. Written as DNA, the CDR3 is TGTGCCAGCAGCTTAGAGGGGGAATGGCGAGGCTACACCTTC.

V and J are TRBV19 and TRBJ2-1; 7 bases agree with TRBD1. The CDR3 loop spans 11 amino acids. With 10 bases clipped from V and 8 bases from J, the junction kept 5 bases outside the gene matches. Germline V gene data show CDR1 as LNHDA and CDR2 as SQIVND (reference sequence). CDR3 coding DNA: TGTGCCACCCTGAGGGGGCATGAGCAGTTCTTC. Its translation is CATLRGHEQFF.